This entry features one T cell receptor (beta chain) sequence. Its antigen is not identified. This sample is part of a study of shared clonotypes between healthy human individuals. Overall study: CD4 naive and CD4 memory each took three plates per donor, while CD8 naive took two and CD8 memory one.

Only in-frame clones appear in the TCRdb table, and some are missing; sequencing was by immunoSEQ multiplex PCR. Of over 2 million clones listed, less than 95% are singletons. CDR1 SGHTS and CDR2 YDEGEE come from the germline V gene. Trimming removed 1 base at V and 0 bases at J, with 11 bases between. This CDR3 has 16 amino acids. Overall study findings and caveats: Enrolling few donors narrowed the genetic and exposure-history diversity that was represented.

The chain employs TRBV5-8 and TRBJ1-3; D gene uncertain. Source material: naive CD4+ T cells from PBMCs. The subset here: CD45RA+ positively selected. This sequence was found in a man aged 18-30 years in good health. Some clones in this sample may be carry-over from other donors' samples. CDR3 protein: CASSLLMGNSGNTIYF. DNA for the CDR3: TGTGCCAGCAGCTTGTTGATGGGGAACTCTGGAAACACCATATATTTT.